Sequencing of this T cell receptor (beta chain) was carried out in a study of CD8 T cells in ankylosing spondylitis. Study observations and caveats: Apparently characteristic of ankylosing spondylitis blood was a TCR beta motif (about 8 highly homologous variants).

TCRdb re-called the 5' RACE reads through MiXCR, storing one row per CDR3 protein. The sample holds under 950,000 distinct CDR3 sequences; roughly 19% are singletons and the top ten take around 20%. Remarks on this clonotype: Antigen unknown.

This CDR3 is built from 14 residues. Losses at the gene ends were 5 bases for V and 5 bases for J; bases not matched to a gene: 8. V usage is TRBV12-3 or TRBV12-4 and J usage is TRBJ2-7, with 8 bases aligning to TRBD1. Sequenced material: blood, either unsorted or a sorted T cell fraction (not recorded which). The TCR originated in a male donor with ankylosing spondylitis. The CDR3 nucleotides are TGTGCCAGCAGTCTAGGACAGGGTTTCGACGAGCAGTACTTC. Translation gives CASSLGQGFDEQYF.